Following are 14 T cell receptor beta chains from one sample sequenced in a study of response to subunit inactivated influenza vaccine. TCRdb reanalysed the RT-PCR reads using MiXCR and keeps one entry per CDR3 protein. The sample holds roughly 500,000 distinct CDR3 sequences; about 25% are singletons and the top ten take around 1.8%. The sequencing used CD4+ T cells sorted from PBMCs, collected less than 6 days after vaccination. The receptors were sampled from a man between 50 and 59 years old who received an inactivated influenza vaccine.

In its sample, this clonotype was seen a few times. V usage is TRBV7-2 and J usage is TRBJ2-7; weak D call: TRBD1 (5 bases). The CDR3 is made up of 15 amino acids. Germline CDR1 SGHTA, CDR2 FQGNSA. Trimming shortened V by 6 bases and J by 0 bases, and 15 bases separated the two germline ends. The CDR3 protein is CASSPTVASSYEQYF. The CDR3 coding sequence is TGTGCCAGCAGTCCGACAGTCGCCTCCTCCTACGAGCAGTACTTC.

There are many counts of this clonotype. This chain joins TRBV7-9 and TRBJ1-2; 9 bases line up with TRBD1. The V gene end was trimmed by 4 bases and the J gene end by 5 bases; junction bases not matched to a gene: 11. Per germline, CDR1 SEHNR and CDR2 FQNEAQ (reference sequence). There are 16 residues in the CDR3. CDR3 sequence (DNA): TGTGCCAGCAGCTCGTCAACAGGGGGCGAAAAGTATGGCTACACCTTC. It specifies CASSSSTGGEKYGYTF.

Only a few counts were recorded for this clonotype. The chain links TRBV24-1 to TRBJ2-3, with TRBD2 matching 7 bases. Germline-derived CDR1 and CDR2 are KGHDR and SFDVKD. The V gene end was trimmed by 4 bases and the J gene end by 2 bases; junction bases not matched to a gene: 8. CDR3 length: 16 residues. CDR3 in amino acids: CATSEGGRALTDTQYF. In DNA, the CDR3 is TGTGCCACCAGTGAGGGTGGGAGGGCCCTCACAGATACGCAGTATTTT.

The rearrangement uses TRBV5-1 and TRBJ2-3; a weak D match, TRBD2 (6 bases). This CDR3 spans 15 amino acids. CDR1 is SGHRS, CDR2 YFSETQ, per germline. Trimming took 4 bases from V and 4 from J, leaving 16 bases between them. The CDR3 protein is CASSPRDLGSDTQYF. DNA for the CDR3: TGCGCCAGCAGCCCCCGGGACTTAGGGTCAGATACGCAGTATTTT.

There are a few counts of this clonotype. The J gene is TRBJ2-3, the V gene TRBV20-1, with D perhaps matching TRBD2 (5 bases). This CDR3 is 14 amino acids long. CDR1 DFQATT and CDR2 SNEGSKA come from the germline V gene (reference sequence). Trimming cost V 6 bases and J 7 bases, with 20 bases left between them. The CDR3 region has the DNA TGCAGTGCCTCATCCGGGATCCTGGTGAATACGCAGTATTTT. Translated: CSASSGILVNTQYF.

In its sample, this clonotype was seen a few times. One end of the junction varies from germline; a read error may be responsible. The chain joins TRBV20-1 to TRBJ1-2; 8 nucleotides line up with TRBD1. Per the germline V gene, CDR1 is DFQATT and CDR2 is SNEGSKA (reference sequence). This CDR3 is built from 16 residues. The CDR3 sequence is CCASGRAGGLDYGYTF. The DNA of the CDR3 is TGCTGTGCTAGTGGGAGGGCAGGGGGCTTGGACTATGGCTACACCTTC.

This clonotype is a singleton in its sample. This chain joins TRBV12-3 or TRBV12-4 and TRBJ1-2; perhaps TRBD1 as D (5 bases). The CDR3 extends over 12 amino acids. V was trimmed by 3 bases and J by 7 bases, leaving 9 bases between them. The CDR3 DNA reads as TGTGCCAGCAGTTTCGTGAGGGGTGGCTACACCTTC. Translation: CASSFVRGGYTF.

This sequence joins TRBV5-1 and TRBJ1-1; no reliable D call. Germline assignment: CDR1 SGHRS and CDR2 YFSETQ. The CDR3 runs to 13 residues. V was pared by 1 base and J by 3 bases, with 7 bases between. CDR3: CASSLTEYTEAFF. The CDR3 DNA sequence: TGCGCCAGCAGCTTGACAGAGTACACTGAAGCTTTCTTT.

The chain is built from TRBV6-1 and TRBJ1-1, with TRBD1 as a possible D gene (5 bases). This CDR3 comprises 14 residues. V was clipped by 2 bases and J by 4 bases, with 11 bases between them. Germline CDR1 is MNHNS and CDR2 is SASEGT. This CDR3 is CASSEMRGTTEAFF. Written as DNA, the CDR3 is TGTGCCAGCAGTGAAATGAGGGGTACCACTGAAGCTTTCTTT.

The table lists this clonotype with a few counts. This sequence joins TRBV11-2 and TRBJ2-1; D remains unclear. Germline-derived CDR1 and CDR2 are SGHAT and FQNNGV. The V and J ends lost 4 bases and 9 bases respectively, with 10 bases between them. This CDR3 spans 12 amino acids. The CDR3 sequence is CASSYEASEQFF. CDR3 coding DNA: TGTGCCAGCAGCTATGAGGCGAGTGAGCAGTTCTTC.

This chain uses TRBV2 with TRBJ1-2; D gene unclear. The CDR3 contains 13 residues. V was clipped by 7 bases and J by 6 bases, with 15 bases between them. Germline V gene data show CDR1 as SNHLY and CDR2 as FYNNEI. DNA of the CDR3: TGTGCCAGCACCGCCCCGGCCCGGGATGGCTACACCTTC. Translation gives CASTAPARDGYTF.

This chain joins TRBV20-1 and TRBJ2-1; the match to TRBD1 covers 10 bases. The junction had 8 bases not matched to a gene; V was cut back by 6 bases and J by 6 bases. The CDR3 covers 14 residues. From germline, CDR1 is DFQATT and CDR2 SNEGSKA (reference sequence). In DNA form, the CDR3 reads TGCAGTGCCGTCCGGGACAGGGGCGTCAATGAGCAGTTCTTC. Translating gives CSAVRDRGVNEQFF.

This chain uses TRBV21-1 with TRBJ2-3. TRBV21-1 is a pseudogene locus. This CDR3 is built from 12 residues. Here the CDR3 reads CASTLWTDTQYF. CDR3 coding DNA: TGTGCCAGCACCTTGTGGACAGATACGCAGTATTTT.

This clonotype was detected a few times. The rearrangement uses TRBV12-3 or TRBV12-4 and TRBJ2-5, with 9 positions matching TRBD2. Unmatched junction bases numbered 6, after V lost 5 bases and J lost 5 bases. The CDR3 loop spans 14 amino acids. The DNA for the CDR3 is TGTGCCAGCAGTGCGAGCGGGGGGCCCGAGACCCAGTACTTC. Protein product: CASSASGGPETQYF.